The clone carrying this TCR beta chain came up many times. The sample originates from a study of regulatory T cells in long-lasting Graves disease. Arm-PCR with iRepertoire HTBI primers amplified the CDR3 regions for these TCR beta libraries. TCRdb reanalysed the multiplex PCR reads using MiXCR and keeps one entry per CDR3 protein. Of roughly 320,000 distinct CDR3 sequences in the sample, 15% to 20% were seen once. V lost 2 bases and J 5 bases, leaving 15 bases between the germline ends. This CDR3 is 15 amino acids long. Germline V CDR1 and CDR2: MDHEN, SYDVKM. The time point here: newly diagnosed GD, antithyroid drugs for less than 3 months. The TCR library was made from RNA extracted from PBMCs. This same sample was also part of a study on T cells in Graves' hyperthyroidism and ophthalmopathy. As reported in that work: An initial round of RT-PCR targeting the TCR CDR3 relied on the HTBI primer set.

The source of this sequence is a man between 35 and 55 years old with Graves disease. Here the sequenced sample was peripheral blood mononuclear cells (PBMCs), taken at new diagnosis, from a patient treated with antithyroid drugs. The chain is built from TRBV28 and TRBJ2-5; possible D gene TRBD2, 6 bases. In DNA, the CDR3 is TGTGCCAGCAGTTTAAGGTTAGCGGTTGGCGAGACCCAGTACTTC. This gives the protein CASSLRLAVGETQYF.